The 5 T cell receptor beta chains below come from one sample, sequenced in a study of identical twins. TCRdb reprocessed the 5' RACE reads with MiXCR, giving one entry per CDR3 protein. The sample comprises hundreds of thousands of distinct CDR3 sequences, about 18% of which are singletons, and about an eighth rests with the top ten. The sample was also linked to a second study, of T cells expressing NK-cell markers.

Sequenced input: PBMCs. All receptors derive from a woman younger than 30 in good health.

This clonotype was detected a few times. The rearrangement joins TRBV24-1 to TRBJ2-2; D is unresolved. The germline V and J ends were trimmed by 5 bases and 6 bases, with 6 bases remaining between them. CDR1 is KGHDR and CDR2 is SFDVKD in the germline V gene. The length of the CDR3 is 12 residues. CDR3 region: CATSGSSGELFF. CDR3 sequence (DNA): TGTGCCACCAGTGGCTCGTCCGGGGAGCTGTTTTTT.

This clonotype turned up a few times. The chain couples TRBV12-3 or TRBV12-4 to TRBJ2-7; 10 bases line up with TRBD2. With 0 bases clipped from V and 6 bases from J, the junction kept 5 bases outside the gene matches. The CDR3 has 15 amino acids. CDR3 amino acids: CASSLALAGVGEQYF. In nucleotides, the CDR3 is TGTGCCAGCAGTTTAGCGCTAGCGGGAGTGGGCGAGCAGTACTTC.

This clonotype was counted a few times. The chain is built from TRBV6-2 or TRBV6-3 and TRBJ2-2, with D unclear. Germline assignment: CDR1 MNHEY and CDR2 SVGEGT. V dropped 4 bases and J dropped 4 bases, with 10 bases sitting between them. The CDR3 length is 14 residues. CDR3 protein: CASSLFPVTGELFF. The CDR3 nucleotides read TGTGCCAGCAGTTTATTCCCGGTCACCGGGGAGCTGTTTTTT.

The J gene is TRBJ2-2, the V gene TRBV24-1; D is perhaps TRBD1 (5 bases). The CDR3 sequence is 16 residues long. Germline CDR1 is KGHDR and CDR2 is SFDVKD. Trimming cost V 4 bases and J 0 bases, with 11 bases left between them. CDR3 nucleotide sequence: TGTGCCACCAGTGAATCAGGGCCCCCGAACACCGGGGAGCTGTTTTTT. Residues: CATSESGPPNTGELFF.

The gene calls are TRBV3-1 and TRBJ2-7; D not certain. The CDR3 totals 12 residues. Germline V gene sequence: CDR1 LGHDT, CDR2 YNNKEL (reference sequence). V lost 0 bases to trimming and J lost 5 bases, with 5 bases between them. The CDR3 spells CASSQDWDEQYF. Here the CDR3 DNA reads TGTGCCAGCAGCCAAGACTGGGACGAGCAGTACTTC.